The present TCR beta chain was sequenced within a study of vaccination effects on CD4 cells after COVID-19. Study summary: The cohort was immunized with two doses of either the BNT162b2 or mRNA-1273 vaccine.

On this clone: Its antigen is as yet unknown.

V gave up 6 bases and J gave up 8 bases; unmatched junction bases: 11. This CDR3 is 15 amino acids long. Germline V gives CDR1 MDHEN, CDR2 SYDVKM. Study outcomes and limitations: Early post-infection timepoints were absent, and convalescent patients were few.

The data were produced by immunoSEQ multiplex PCR, yet TCRdb's version contains in-frame clones alone and is incomplete. The profile shows about 74,000 clones, 77% of them singletons. An approximately ten-day culture period preceded the isolation of CD4+ T cells. Vaccinated participants had no history of SARS-CoV-2 infection and tested negative for nucleocapsid antibodies. This sample comprised CD4+ T cells from PBMCs cultured without peptide, obtained before COVID-19 vaccination. The V and J genes are TRBV28 and TRBJ1-3; 9 bases match TRBD1. This TCR derives from a human donor who received a COVID-19 vaccine. CDR3 in DNA: TGTGCCAGCAGACTCGGGACAGGGCGAGCGGACACCATATATTTT. Translation: CASRLGTGRADTIYF.